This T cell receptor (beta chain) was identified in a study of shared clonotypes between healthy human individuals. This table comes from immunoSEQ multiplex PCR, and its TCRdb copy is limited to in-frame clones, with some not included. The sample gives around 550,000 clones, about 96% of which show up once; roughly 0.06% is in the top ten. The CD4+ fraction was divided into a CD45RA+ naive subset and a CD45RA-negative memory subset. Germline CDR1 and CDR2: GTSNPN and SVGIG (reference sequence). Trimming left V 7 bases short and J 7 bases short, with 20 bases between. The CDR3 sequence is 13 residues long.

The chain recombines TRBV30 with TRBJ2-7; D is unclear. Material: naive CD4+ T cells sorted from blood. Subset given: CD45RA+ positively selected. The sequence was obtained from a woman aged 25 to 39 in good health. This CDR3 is CASNPVGGGEQYF. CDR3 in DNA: TGTGCCTCCAACCCAGTCGGCGGTGGAGAGCAGTACTTC.